Below are 17 T cell receptor beta chains sequenced from a single sample in a study of blood T cell repertoires in COVID-19. Method: immunoSEQ multiplex PCR; TCRdb's copy keeps in-frame clones and lacks some. The sample records just over 150,000 clones, 70% to 90% being singletons. The material sequenced was peripheral blood. The receptors come from a woman in her 70s with acute or convalescent COVID-19.

This chain connects TRBV6-6 to TRBJ2-3, with D unresolved. CDR3 length: 13 amino acids. Trimming cost V 10 bases and J 0 bases, with 11 bases left between them. CDR1 MNHNY and CDR2 SVGAGI come from the germline V gene (reference sequence). CDR3 DNA sequence: TGTGCCACCGGAGCCTCTAGCACAGATACGCAGTATTTT. It translates to CATGASSTDTQYF.

The chain uses TRBV19 and TRBJ2-7; 8 positions agree with TRBD2. CDR3 length: 16 residues. Per the germline V gene, CDR1 is LNHDA and CDR2 is SQIVND (reference sequence). Germline trimming cut 3 bases from V and 9 bases from J; bases unmatched to any gene: 16. CDR3 DNA: TGTGCCAGTAGTATTTTGGCTAGCGGGCACCTATCCTTGCAGTACGTC. It yields the protein CASSILASGHLSLQYV.

This chain joins TRBV5-6 and TRBJ1-1; TRBD1 is a possible D gene (5 bases). Germline V lookup: CDR1 SGHDT, CDR2 YYEEEE. This CDR3 comprises 14 residues. Trimming pared 2 bases from V and 6 bases from J, leaving 14 bases between. The CDR3 reads CASSLRGFLSEAFF. The CDR3 coding sequence is TGTGCCAGCAGCTTAAGGGGCTTCCTCTCTGAAGCTTTCTTT.

The V call is TRBV7-9, the J call TRBJ2-7; the D gene is possibly TRBD2 (5 bases). From germline, CDR1 is SEHNR and CDR2 FQNEAQ (reference sequence). The CDR3 sequence is 16 residues long. V was shortened by 4 bases and J by 2 bases, with 18 bases between the two germline ends. CDR3 residues: CASSYRGRGLTYEQYF. CDR3 DNA sequence: TGTGCCAGCAGCTACCGAGGACGGGGATTGACCTACGAGCAGTACTTC.

V gene TRBV9 combines with J gene TRBJ2-2, with TRBD2 as a possible D gene (6 bases). CDR1 is SGDLS, CDR2 YYNGEE, per germline. Deletions cut 0 bases from V and 6 bases from J, with 9 bases between. CDR3 length equals 14 residues. CDR3 DNA: TGTGCCAGCAGCGTAGCGGAGGGGTCCGGGGAGCTGTTTTTT. Amino acid sequence: CASSVAEGSGELFF.

The chain employs TRBV5-5 and TRBJ2-2; maybe TRBD2 (5 bases). The V and J ends lost 4 bases and 6 bases respectively, with 16 bases between them. This CDR3 spans 15 amino acids. CDR1 is SGHKS, CDR2 YYEKEE, per germline (reference sequence). Here the CDR3 reads CASSPDPQRAGELFF. The CDR3 nucleotides are TGTGCCAGCAGCCCGGACCCGCAGAGGGCCGGGGAGCTGTTTTTT.

The CDR3 reads CASSYSGTGSPLHF. DNA of the CDR3: TGTGCCAGCAGTTACTCAGGGACAGGCTCACCCCTCCACTTT. The rearrangement joins TRBV6-5 to TRBJ1-6; 8 positions match TRBD1. This CDR3 is built from 14 residues. Germline V CDR1 and CDR2: MNHEY, SVGAGI. The V gene end was trimmed by 0 bases and the J gene end by 10 bases; junction bases not matched to a gene: 2.

In its sample, this clone was seen a few times. This chain links TRBV6-5 with TRBJ1-1; TRBD1 agrees at 7 bases. The ends lost 3 bases at V and 4 bases at J; junction bases unmatched: 11. This CDR3 is 16 amino acids long. The germline CDR1 and CDR2 sequences are MNHEY and SVGAGI. CDR3 region: CASSYTDRVRGTEAFF. The CDR3 region has the DNA TGTGCCAGCAGTTATACAGACAGGGTTCGTGGCACTGAAGCTTTCTTT.

This chain connects TRBV18 to TRBJ1-1, with D possibly TRBD1 on 6 matching bases. Germline V gene data show CDR1 as KGHSH and CDR2 as LQKENI. Trimming left V 2 bases short and J 1 base short, with 11 bases between. This CDR3 spans 15 amino acids. CDR3 DNA: TGTGCCAGCTCACCATTTACAGGGAAGAACACTGAAGCTTTCTTT. The encoded protein is CASSPFTGKNTEAFF.

This chain uses TRBV10-3 with TRBJ2-7; 11 nucleotides line up with TRBD1. This CDR3 region has 16 residues. The V gene's germline CDR1 is ENHRY and CDR2 SYGVKD. The V segment lost 4 bases and the J segment 5 bases; nucleotides outside the gene matches: 10. The CDR3 here is CAISGKDGQGANEQYF. In DNA form, the CDR3 reads TGTGCCATCAGTGGGAAAGACGGACAGGGGGCGAACGAGCAGTACTTC.

This chain links TRBV28 with TRBJ1-5; D remains ambiguous. The CDR3 spans 15 residues. V was pared by 3 bases and J by 3 bases, with 12 bases between. Germline assignment: CDR1 MDHEN and CDR2 SYDVKM. The CDR3 is CASSFWSRSNQPQHF. Written as DNA, the CDR3 is TGTGCCAGCAGTTTTTGGTCGCGGTCCAATCAGCCCCAGCATTTT. The variable domain in full, with the rest retrieved from reference TRBV28 and TRBJ1-5, is DVKVTQSSRYLVKRTGEKVFLECVQDMDHENMFWYRQDPGLGLRLIYFSYDVKMKEKGDIPEGYSVSREKKERFSLILESASTNQTSMYLCASSFWSRSNQPQHFGDGTRLSIL.

This chain links TRBV28 with TRBJ2-3, with 11 bases that match TRBD2. In germline, CDR1 is MDHEN, CDR2 SYDVKM. Germline trimming cut 3 bases from V and 0 bases from J; bases unmatched to any gene: 8. The CDR3 length is 18 residues. CDR3 region: CASSFPFSGGVSTDTQYF. The CDR3, as DNA: TGTGCCAGCAGTTTCCCCTTTAGCGGGGGGGTTAGCACAGATACGCAGTATTTT.

This clone came up a few times. The chain recombines TRBV4-1 with TRBJ1-4, with D hard to call. This CDR3 comprises 16 residues. Trimming shortened V by 1 base and J by 2 bases, and 11 bases separated the two germline ends. Germline-derived CDR1 and CDR2 are MGHRA and YSYEKL. CDR3 nucleotides: TGCGCCAGCAGCCAAGCCCTGCAGAGGACTAATGAAAAACTGTTTTTT. Protein product: CASSQALQRTNEKLFF.

This rearrangement joins TRBV29-1 to TRBJ2-1, with D perhaps matching TRBD1 (5 bases). V was clipped by 7 bases and J by 0 bases, with 10 bases between them. The CDR3 length is 13 residues. Germline CDR1 is SQVTM and CDR2 is ANQGSEA. The CDR3 protein is CSDYRNSYNEQFF. The DNA for the CDR3 is TGCAGCGATTACAGGAACTCCTACAATGAGCAGTTCTTC.

The chain employs TRBV28 and TRBJ1-1; TRBD1 aligns across 7 bases. This CDR3 has 15 amino acids. V trimming: 3 bases; J trimming: 0 bases; junction bases outside the gene matches: 4. Germline values: CDR1 MDHEN, CDR2 SYDVKM. The DNA of the CDR3 is TGTGCCAGCAGTTTGGCCGGACAGGTGAACACTGAAGCTTTCTTT. The encoded protein is CASSLAGQVNTEAFF.

The V gene is TRBV28, the J gene TRBJ1-2; D gene unclear. Germline V gives CDR1 MDHEN, CDR2 SYDVKM. The length of the CDR3 is 13 residues. Deletions cut 1 base from V and 8 bases from J, with 11 bases between. CDR3 sequence: CASSLLPRGGYTF. In DNA form, the CDR3 reads TGTGCCAGCAGTTTATTACCCCGAGGGGGCTACACCTTC.

The chain carries TRBV10-3 and TRBJ2-5; TRBD2 matches 7 bases. The CDR3 spans 13 residues. V trimming: 5 bases; J trimming: 3 bases; junction bases outside the gene matches: 3. Germline V lookup: CDR1 ENHRY, CDR2 SYGVKD. CDR3 region: CAISTGTKETQYF. The CDR3 DNA sequence: TGTGCCATCAGTACCGGGACTAAAGAGACCCAGTACTTC.